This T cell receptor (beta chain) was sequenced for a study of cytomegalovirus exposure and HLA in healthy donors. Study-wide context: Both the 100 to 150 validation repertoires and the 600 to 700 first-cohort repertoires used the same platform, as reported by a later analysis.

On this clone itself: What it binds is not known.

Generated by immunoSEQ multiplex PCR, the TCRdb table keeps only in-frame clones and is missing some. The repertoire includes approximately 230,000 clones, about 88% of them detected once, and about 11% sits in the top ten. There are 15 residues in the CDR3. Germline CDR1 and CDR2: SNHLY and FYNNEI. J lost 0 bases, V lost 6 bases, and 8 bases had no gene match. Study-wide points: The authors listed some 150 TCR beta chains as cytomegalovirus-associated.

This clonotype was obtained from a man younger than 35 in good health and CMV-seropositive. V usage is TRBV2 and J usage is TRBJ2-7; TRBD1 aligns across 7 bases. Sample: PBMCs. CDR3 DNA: TGTGCCAGCAGGGTGCCGGGACAGAGCTCCTACGAGCAGTACTTC. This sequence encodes CASRVPGQSSYEQYF.